This T cell receptor beta chain was found in a study of shared clonotypes between healthy human individuals. Profiling relied on immunoSEQ multiplex PCR, and the TCRdb table lists in-frame clones only, not all of them. This sample yields 2.5 million or so clones, of which more than 80% are seen a single time; 0.11% to 0.15% belongs to the top ten. V was clipped by 6 bases and J by 0 bases, with 15 bases between them. CDR3 length equals 14 residues. The V gene's germline CDR1 is GTSNPN and CDR2 SVGIG (reference sequence). This clone was seen only once. The sample consisted of naive CD4+ T cells sorted from blood. Regarding subset: CD45RA+ positively selected. J is TRBJ2-7 and V is TRBV30; D perhaps matches TRBD1 (5 bases). The TCR was taken from a man aged 18 to 30 in good health. Written as DNA, the CDR3 is TGTGCCTGCCGACCCGAAGGGGCCTCCTACGAGCAGTACTTC. Translation: CACRPEGASYEQYF.